This note documents a single TCR beta chain sequence. How the authors handled the data: The authors estimated nucleated cell counts from reference gene primer amplification. Sequenced by immunoSEQ multiplex PCR; TCRdb stores in-frame clones only, minus some. The V and J calls and clone size come from that table; D and trimming were worked out from the DNA. The data contain 80,000 to 100,000 clones, around 90% of them seen just once; the ten biggest clones take up about 1.9%. CDR3 length: 15 residues. CDR1 SGHVS and CDR2 FNYEAQ come from the germline V gene. With V trimmed by 5 bases and J by 3 bases, 4 bases remained unmatched. This sample was included in a study of blood T cell repertoires in COVID-19. Enrollment of patients from Seattle took place during active infection, with longitudinal follow-up.

This chain uses TRBV7-6 with TRBJ2-1; 10 bases align to TRBD2. Source material: peripheral blood. The origin of this receptor is a man between 50 and 59 years old with COVID-19, enrolled during active disease. CDR3 loop: CASSTQRGGYNEQFF. The DNA for the CDR3 is TGTGCCAGCAGCACCCAGCGGGGGGGCTACAATGAGCAGTTCTTC.